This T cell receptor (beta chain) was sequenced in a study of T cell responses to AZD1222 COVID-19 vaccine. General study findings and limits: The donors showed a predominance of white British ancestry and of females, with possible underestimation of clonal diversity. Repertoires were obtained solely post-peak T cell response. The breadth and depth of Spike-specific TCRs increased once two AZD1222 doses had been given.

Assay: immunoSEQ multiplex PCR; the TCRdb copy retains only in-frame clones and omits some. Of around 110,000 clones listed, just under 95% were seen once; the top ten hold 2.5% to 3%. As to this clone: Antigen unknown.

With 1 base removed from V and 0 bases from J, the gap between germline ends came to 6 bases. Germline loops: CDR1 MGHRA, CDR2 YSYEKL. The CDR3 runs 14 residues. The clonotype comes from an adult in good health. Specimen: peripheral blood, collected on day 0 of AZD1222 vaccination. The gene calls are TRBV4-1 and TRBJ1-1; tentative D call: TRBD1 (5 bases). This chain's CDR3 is CASSQVRVNTEAFF. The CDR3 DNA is TGCGCCAGCAGCCAAGTCAGGGTGAACACTGAAGCTTTCTTT.